This entry describes one T cell receptor (beta chain). This sample was included in a study of blood T cell repertoires in COVID-19. TCRdb keeps only in-frame clones here, not all; method: immunoSEQ multiplex PCR. The sample lists more than 85,000 clones; about 90% were seen once. Sequencing used peripheral blood. The TCR was taken from a man aged 18 to 30 with acute or convalescent COVID-19.

The CDR3 DNA is TGTGCCAGCAGCCAAAGCGCGGGAGGTGGTAATGAGCAGTTCTTC. Translating it yields CASSQSAGGGNEQFF. The V call is TRBV3-1 (or the pseudogene TRBV3-2), the J call TRBJ2-1; 8 positions match TRBD2. V shed 2 bases and J 7 bases; nucleotides not matched to a gene: 7. The germline gives CDR1 LGHDT, CDR2 YNNKEL (reference sequence). CDR3 length: 15 residues.